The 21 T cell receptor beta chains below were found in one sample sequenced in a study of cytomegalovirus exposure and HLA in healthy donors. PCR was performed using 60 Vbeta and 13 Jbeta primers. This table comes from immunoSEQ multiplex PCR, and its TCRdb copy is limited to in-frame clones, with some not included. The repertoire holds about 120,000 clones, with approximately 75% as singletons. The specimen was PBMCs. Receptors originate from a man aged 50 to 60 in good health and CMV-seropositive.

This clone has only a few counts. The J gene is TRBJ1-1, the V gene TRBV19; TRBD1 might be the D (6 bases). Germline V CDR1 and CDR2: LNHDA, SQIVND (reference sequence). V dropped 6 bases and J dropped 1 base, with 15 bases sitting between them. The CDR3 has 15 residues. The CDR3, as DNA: TGTGCCAGTAGCCCTACCGGACAGACGAACACTGAAGCTTTCTTT. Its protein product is CASSPTGQTNTEAFF.

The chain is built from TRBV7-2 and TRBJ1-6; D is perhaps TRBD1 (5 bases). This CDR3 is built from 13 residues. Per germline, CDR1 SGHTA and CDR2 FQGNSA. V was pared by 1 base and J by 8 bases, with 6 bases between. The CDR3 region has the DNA TGTGCCAGCAGCTTAGGGGGGGATTCACCCCTCCACTTT. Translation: CASSLGGDSPLHF.

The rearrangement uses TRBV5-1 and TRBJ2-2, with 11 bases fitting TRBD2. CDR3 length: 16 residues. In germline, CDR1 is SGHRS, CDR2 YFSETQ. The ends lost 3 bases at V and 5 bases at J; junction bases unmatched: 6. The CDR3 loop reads CASSSVTSGNTGELFF. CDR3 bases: TGCGCCAGCAGCTCTGTGACTAGCGGGAATACCGGGGAGCTGTTTTTT.

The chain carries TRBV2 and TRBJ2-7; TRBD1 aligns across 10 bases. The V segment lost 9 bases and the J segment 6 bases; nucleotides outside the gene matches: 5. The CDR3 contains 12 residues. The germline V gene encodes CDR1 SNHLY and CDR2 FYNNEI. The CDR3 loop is CARGTGAGEQYF. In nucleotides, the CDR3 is TGTGCCAGGGGGACAGGGGCCGGCGAGCAGTACTTC.

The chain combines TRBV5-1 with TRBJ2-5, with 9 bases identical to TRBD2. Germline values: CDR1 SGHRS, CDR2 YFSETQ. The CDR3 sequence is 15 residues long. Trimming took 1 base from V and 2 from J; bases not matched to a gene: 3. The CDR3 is CASSLTGLAQETQYF. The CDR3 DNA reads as TGCGCCAGCAGCTTGACGGGACTAGCACAAGAGACCCAGTACTTC.

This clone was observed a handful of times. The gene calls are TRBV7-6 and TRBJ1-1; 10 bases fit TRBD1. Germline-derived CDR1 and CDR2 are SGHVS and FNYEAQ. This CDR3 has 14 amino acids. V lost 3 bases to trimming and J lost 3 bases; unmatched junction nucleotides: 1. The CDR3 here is CASSFGTGDTEAFF. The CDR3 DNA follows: TGTGCCAGCAGCTTTGGGACAGGGGACACTGAAGCTTTCTTT.

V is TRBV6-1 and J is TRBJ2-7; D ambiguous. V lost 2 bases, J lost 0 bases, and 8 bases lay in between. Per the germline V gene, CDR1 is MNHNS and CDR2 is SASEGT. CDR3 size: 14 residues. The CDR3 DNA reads TGTGCCAGCAGTGAATCGATGAGCTCCTACGAGCAGTACTTC. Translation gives CASSESMSSYEQYF.

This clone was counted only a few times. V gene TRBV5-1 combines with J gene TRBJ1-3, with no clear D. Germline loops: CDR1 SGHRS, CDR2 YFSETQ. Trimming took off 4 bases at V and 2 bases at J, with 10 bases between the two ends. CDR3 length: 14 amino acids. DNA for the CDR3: TGCGCCAGCAGCCCGGAGGGTACTGGAAACACCATATATTTT. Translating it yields CASSPEGTGNTIYF. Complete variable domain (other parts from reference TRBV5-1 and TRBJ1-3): KAGVTQTPRYLIKTRGQQVTLSCSPISGHRSVSWYQQTPGQGLQFLFEYFSETQRNKGNFPGRFSGRQFSNSRSEMNVSTLELGDSALYLCASSPEGTGNTIYFGEGSWLTVV.

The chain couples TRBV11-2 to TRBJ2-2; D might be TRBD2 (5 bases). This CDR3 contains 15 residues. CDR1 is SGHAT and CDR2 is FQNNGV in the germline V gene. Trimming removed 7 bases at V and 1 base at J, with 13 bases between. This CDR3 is CASNVRTLNTGELFF. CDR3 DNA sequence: TGTGCCAGCAACGTAAGGACTCTGAACACCGGGGAGCTGTTTTTT. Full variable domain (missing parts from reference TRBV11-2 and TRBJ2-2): EAGVAQSPRYKIIEKRQSVAFWCNPISGHATLYWYQQILGQGPKLLIQFQNNGVVDDSQLPKDRFSAERLKGVDSTLKIQPAKLEDSAVYLCASNVRTLNTGELFFGEGSRLTVL.

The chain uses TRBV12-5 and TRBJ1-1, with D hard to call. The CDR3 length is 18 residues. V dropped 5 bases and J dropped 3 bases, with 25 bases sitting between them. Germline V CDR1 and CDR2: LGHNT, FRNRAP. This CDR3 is CASGAHHLVWERDTEAFF. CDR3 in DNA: TGTGCTAGTGGTGCACATCATTTGGTCTGGGAGCGGGACACTGAAGCTTTCTTT. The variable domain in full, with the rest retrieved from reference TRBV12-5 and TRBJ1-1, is DARVTQTPRHKVTEMGQEVTMRCQPILGHNTVFWYRQTMMQGLELLAYFRNRAPLDDSGMPKDRFSAEMPDATLATLKIQPSEPRDSAVYFCASGAHHLVWERDTEAFFGQGTRLTVV.

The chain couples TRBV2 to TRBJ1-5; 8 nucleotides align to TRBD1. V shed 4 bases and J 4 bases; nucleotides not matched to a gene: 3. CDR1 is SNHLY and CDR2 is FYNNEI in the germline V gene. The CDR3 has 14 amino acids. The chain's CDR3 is CASSATGGNQPQHF. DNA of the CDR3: TGTGCCAGCAGTGCAACAGGGGGGAATCAGCCCCAGCATTTT.

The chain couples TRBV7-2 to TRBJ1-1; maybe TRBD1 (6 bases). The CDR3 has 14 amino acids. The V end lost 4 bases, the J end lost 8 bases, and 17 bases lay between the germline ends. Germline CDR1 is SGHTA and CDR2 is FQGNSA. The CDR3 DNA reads TGTGCCAGCAGCTATACAGGGTCACCCGACGAAGCTTTCTTT. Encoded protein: CASSYTGSPDEAFF.

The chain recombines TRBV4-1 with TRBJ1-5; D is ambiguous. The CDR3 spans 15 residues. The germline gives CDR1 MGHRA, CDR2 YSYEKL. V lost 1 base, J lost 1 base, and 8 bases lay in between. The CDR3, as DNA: TGCGCCAGCAGCCAAGTTCTCGTAAGCAATCAGCCCCAGCATTTT. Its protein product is CASSQVLVSNQPQHF.

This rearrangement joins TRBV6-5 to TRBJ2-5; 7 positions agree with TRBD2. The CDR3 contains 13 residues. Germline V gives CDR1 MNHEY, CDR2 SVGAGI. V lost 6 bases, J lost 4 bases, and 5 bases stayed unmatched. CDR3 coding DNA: TGTGCCAGCAGACCGGGGGGAGGAGAGACCCAGTACTTC. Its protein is CASRPGGGETQYF.

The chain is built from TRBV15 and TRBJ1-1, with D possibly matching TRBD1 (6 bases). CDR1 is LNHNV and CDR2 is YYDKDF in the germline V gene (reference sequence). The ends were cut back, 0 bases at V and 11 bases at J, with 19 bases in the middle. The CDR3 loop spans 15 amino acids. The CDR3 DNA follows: TGTGCCACCAGCAGAGAGCCCCAGGGGCCATATGTGGCTTTCTTT. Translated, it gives CATSREPQGPYVAFF.

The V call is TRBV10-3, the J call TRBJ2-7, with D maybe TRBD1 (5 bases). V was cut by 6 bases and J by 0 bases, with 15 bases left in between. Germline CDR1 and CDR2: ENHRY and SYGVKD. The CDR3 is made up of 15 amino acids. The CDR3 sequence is CAISVGQRTSYEQYF. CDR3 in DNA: TGTGCCATCAGCGTTGGACAACGGACCTCCTACGAGCAGTACTTC.

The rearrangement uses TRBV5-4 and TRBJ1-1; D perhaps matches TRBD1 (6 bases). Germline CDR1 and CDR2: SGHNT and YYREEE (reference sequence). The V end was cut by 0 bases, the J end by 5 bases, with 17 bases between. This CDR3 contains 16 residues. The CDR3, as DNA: TGTGCCAGCAGCTTGGCCGGGGGGCGCCGACGGACTGAAGCTTTCTTT. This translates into CASSLAGGRRRTEAFF.

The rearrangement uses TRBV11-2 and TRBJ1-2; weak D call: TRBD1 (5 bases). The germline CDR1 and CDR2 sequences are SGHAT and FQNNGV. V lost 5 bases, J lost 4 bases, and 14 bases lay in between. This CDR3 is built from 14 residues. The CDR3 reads CASSRGEWAYGYTF. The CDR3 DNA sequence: TGTGCCAGCAGCCGGGGGGAGTGGGCCTATGGCTACACCTTC.

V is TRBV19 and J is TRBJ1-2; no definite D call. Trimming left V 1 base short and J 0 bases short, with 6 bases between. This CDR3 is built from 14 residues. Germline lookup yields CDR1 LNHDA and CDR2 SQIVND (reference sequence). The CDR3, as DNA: TGTGCCAGTAGTATAGCCCGTACTAACTATGGCTACACCTTC. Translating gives CASSIARTNYGYTF.

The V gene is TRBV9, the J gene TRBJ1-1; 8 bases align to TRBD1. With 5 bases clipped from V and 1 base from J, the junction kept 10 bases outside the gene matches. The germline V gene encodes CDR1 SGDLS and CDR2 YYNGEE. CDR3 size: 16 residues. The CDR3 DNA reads TGTGCCAGCAGTTGGGGAGGGGACAGGCGGAACACTGAAGCTTTCTTT. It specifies CASSWGGDRRNTEAFF.

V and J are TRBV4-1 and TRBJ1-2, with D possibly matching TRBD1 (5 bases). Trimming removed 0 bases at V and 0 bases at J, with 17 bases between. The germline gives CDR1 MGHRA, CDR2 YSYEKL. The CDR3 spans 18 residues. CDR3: CASSQDDSTEATNYGYTF. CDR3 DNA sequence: TGCGCCAGCAGCCAAGATGATTCGACAGAGGCTACTAACTATGGCTACACCTTC.